A selection of T cell receptor beta chains follows, all from one sample in a study of cytomegalovirus exposure and HLA in healthy donors. Generated by immunoSEQ multiplex PCR, the TCRdb table keeps only in-frame clones and is missing some. The sample shows 220,000 or so clones, roughly 75% of them seen only once. Sequenced material: PBMCs. The receptors here all came from a woman under 40 in good health and CMV-seronegative. Both conserved end residues are part of each CDR3. A D gene is named only where the DNA matches it firmly. The size of a clone is reported for some rows only, either as once, few or many, or as a class for expanded clones.

V gene: TRBV12-2; D gene: -; clone size: -; J gene: TRBJ1-5; CDR3 protein: CASRSPRAGSNQPQHF; CDR3 DNA: TGTGCAAGTCGCTCCCCCCGCGCGGGTAGCAATCAGCCCCAGCATTTT
V gene: TRBV5-4; D gene: -; clone size: -; J gene: TRBJ2-7; CDR3 protein: CASTRKGQGTYEQYF; CDR3 DNA: TGTGCCAGCACCCGAAAAGGGCAGGGAACCTACGAGCAGTACTTC
V gene: TRBV6-5; D gene: -; clone size: -; J gene: TRBJ2-7; CDR3 protein: CASSYGDGSELEQYF; CDR3 DNA: TGTGCCAGCAGTTACGGGGACGGGAGCGAATTAGAGCAGTACTTC
V gene: TRBV28; D gene: -; clone size: once; J gene: TRBJ2-5; CDR3 protein: CASSLSTGTTPQYF; CDR3 DNA: TGTGCCAGCAGTTTATCGACCGGGACAACGCCCCAGTACTTC
V gene: TRBV21-1; D gene: -; clone size: -; J gene: TRBJ2-2; CDR3 protein: CASSKAAGEDTGELFF; CDR3 DNA: TGTGCCAGCAGCAAAGCGGCGGGGGAGGACACCGGGGAGCTGTTTTTT
V gene: TRBV7-9; D gene: TRBD1; clone size: -; J gene: TRBJ1-2; CDR3 protein: CASSSRTGETNYGYTF; CDR3 DNA: TGTGCCAGCAGCTCCCGGACAGGGGAAACGAACTATGGCTACACCTTC
V gene: TRBV19; D gene: -; clone size: few; J gene: TRBJ2-1; CDR3 protein: CASSRQATYNEQFF; CDR3 DNA: TGTGCCAGTAGCCGACAGGCAACCTACAATGAGCAGTTCTTC
V gene: TRBV5-1; D gene: -; clone size: -; J gene: TRBJ2-5; CDR3 protein: CASSLAGSGETQYF; CDR3 DNA: TGCGCCAGCAGCCTGGCGGGGTCGGGAGAGACCCAGTACTTC
V gene: TRBV6-5; D gene: -; clone size: -; J gene: TRBJ1-5; CDR3 protein: CASRGSNQPQHF; CDR3 DNA: TGTGCCAGCCGGGGTAGCAATCAGCCCCAGCATTTT
V gene: TRBV27; D gene: TRBD1; clone size: -; J gene: TRBJ2-2; CDR3 protein: CASSLSTGGTGELFF; CDR3 DNA: TGTGCCAGCAGTTTAAGTACAGGGGGCACCGGGGAGCTGTTTTTT
V gene: TRBV19; D gene: -; clone size: -; J gene: TRBJ2-2; CDR3 protein: CASIGRPDSTGELFF; CDR3 DNA: TGTGCCAGTATCGGTCGGCCGGACTCCACCGGGGAGCTGTTTTTT
V gene: TRBV30; D gene: -; clone size: -; J gene: TRBJ1-3; CDR3 protein: CAWSRDSFSGNTIYF; CDR3 DNA: TGTGCCTGGAGTAGAGACAGCTTCTCTGGAAACACCATATATTTT
V gene: TRBV13; D gene: -; clone size: -; J gene: TRBJ2-7; CDR3 protein: CASSNSGEQYF; CDR3 DNA: TGTGCCAGCAGCAACTCGGGCGAGCAGTACTTC
V gene: TRBV9; D gene: TRBD1; clone size: few; J gene: TRBJ1-2; CDR3 protein: CASSPGGAYGYTF; CDR3 DNA: TGTGCCAGCAGCCCAGGGGGCGCGTATGGCTACACCTTC
V gene: TRBV5-4; D gene: -; clone size: -; J gene: TRBJ2-1; CDR3 protein: CASSLGGGLQGSYNEQFF; CDR3 DNA: TGTGCCAGCAGCTTGGGGGGGGGCCTTCAGGGTTCCTACAATGAGCAGTTCTTC
V gene: TRBV9; D gene: TRBD2; clone size: -; J gene: TRBJ2-3; CDR3 protein: CASSSGLAGGTSTDTQYF; CDR3 DNA: TGTGCCAGCAGCTCGGGACTAGCGGGGGGAACTAGCACAGATACGCAGTATTTT
V gene: TRBV7-9; D gene: TRBD2; clone size: -; J gene: TRBJ2-1; CDR3 protein: CSSSLVGTSGYNEQFF; CDR3 DNA: TGTTCCAGCAGCTTAGTTGGGACTAGCGGATACAATGAGCAGTTCTTC
V gene: TRBV5-6; D gene: TRBD1; clone size: -; J gene: TRBJ1-4; CDR3 protein: CASSGGQGWGEKLFF; CDR3 DNA: TGTGCCAGCAGCGGTGGACAGGGGTGGGGGGAAAAACTGTTTTTT
V gene: TRBV30; D gene: -; clone size: -; J gene: TRBJ2-5; CDR3 protein: CAWRPGGSEGETQYF; CDR3 DNA: TGTGCCTGGAGACCAGGGGGATCGGAGGGGGAGACCCAGTACTTC
V gene: TRBV6-5; D gene: TRBD1; clone size: -; J gene: TRBJ1-4; CDR3 protein: CASNGRDSNNEKLFF; CDR3 DNA: TGTGCCAGCAACGGCCGGGACAGTAACAATGAAAAACTGTTTTTT
V gene: TRBV11-2; D gene: -; clone size: -; J gene: TRBJ2-1; CDR3 protein: CASSLGTREQFF; CDR3 DNA: TGTGCCAGCAGCTTAGGAACTAGGGAGCAGTTCTTC
V gene: TRBV5-1; D gene: -; clone size: few; J gene: TRBJ1-1; CDR3 protein: CASSFQGMDTEAFF; CDR3 DNA: TGCGCCAGCAGCTTTCAGGGGATGGACACTGAAGCTTTCTTT
V gene: TRBV28; D gene: TRBD2; clone size: -; J gene: TRBJ2-3; CDR3 protein: CASTSGDGGRATGDTDTQYF; CDR3 DNA: TGTGCCAGCACTTCTGGGGATGGCGGGAGGGCCACGGGGGACACAGATACGCAGTATTTT
V gene: TRBV19; D gene: -; clone size: -; J gene: TRBJ1-2; CDR3 protein: CASSIGARTNYGYTF; CDR3 DNA: TGTGCCAGTAGTATAGGGGCACGAACCAACTATGGCTACACCTTC
V gene: TRBV7-9; D gene: -; clone size: -; J gene: TRBJ1-5; CDR3 protein: CASSLGGGRNQPQHF; CDR3 DNA: TGTGCCAGCAGCTTAGGGGGGGGGAGAAATCAGCCCCAGCATTTT
V gene: TRBV30; D gene: -; clone size: -; J gene: TRBJ1-1; CDR3 protein: CAWSRQGNTEAFF; CDR3 DNA: TGTGCCTGGAGTAGGCAGGGGAACACTGAAGCTTTCTTT
V gene: TRBV5-5; D gene: TRBD2; clone size: few; J gene: TRBJ2-1; CDR3 protein: CASSSWGLAGPQFF; CDR3 DNA: TGTGCCAGCAGCTCTTGGGGACTAGCGGGCCCACAGTTCTTC
V gene: TRBV7-2; D gene: -; clone size: -; J gene: TRBJ1-1; CDR3 protein: CASSLVGTLYTNTEAFF; CDR3 DNA: TGTGCCAGCAGCTTAGTGGGGACTCTCTACACCAACACTGAAGCTTTCTTT
V gene: TRBV28; D gene: TRBD2; clone size: -; J gene: TRBJ2-7; CDR3 protein: CASSATSGWSYEQYF; CDR3 DNA: TGTGCCAGCAGTGCGACTAGCGGGTGGTCCTACGAGCAGTACTTC
V gene: TRBV11-3; D gene: -; clone size: many; J gene: TRBJ1-1; CDR3 protein: CASSLDLTVTTEAFF; CDR3 DNA: TGTGCCAGCAGCTTAGATCTAACAGTCACCACTGAAGCTTTCTTT
V gene: TRBV7-9; D gene: TRBD1; clone size: -; J gene: TRBJ1-2; CDR3 protein: CASSLVQGAPYGYTF; CDR3 DNA: TGTGCCAGCAGCTTAGTGCAGGGGGCCCCGTATGGCTACACCTTC
V gene: TRBV7-3; D gene: -; clone size: few; J gene: TRBJ1-1; CDR3 protein: CASSLLQGSEAFF; CDR3 DNA: TGTGCCAGCAGCTTACTACAGGGCTCTGAAGCTTTCTTT
V gene: TRBV10-3; D gene: -; clone size: -; J gene: TRBJ1-3; CDR3 protein: CAIRLSSGNTIYF; CDR3 DNA: TGTGCCATCCGACTGAGCTCTGGAAACACCATATATTTT
V gene: TRBV5-1; D gene: -; clone size: -; J gene: TRBJ2-5; CDR3 protein: CASSLTGETQYF; CDR3 DNA: TGCGCCAGCAGCTTAACCGGGGAGACCCAGTACTTC
V gene: TRBV7-9; D gene: TRBD2; clone size: -; J gene: TRBJ2-3; CDR3 protein: CASSPGLRSDTQYF; CDR3 DNA: TGTGCCAGCAGCCCGGGACTACGCTCCGATACGCAGTATTTT
V gene: TRBV29-1; D gene: -; clone size: -; J gene: TRBJ1-1; CDR3 protein: CSVEEQGIGKAFF; CDR3 DNA: TGCAGCGTTGAAGAACAGGGTATAGGAAAAGCTTTCTTT
V gene: TRBV5-1; D gene: -; clone size: -; J gene: TRBJ2-6; CDR3 protein: CASSQSGSSGANVLTF; CDR3 DNA: TGCGCCAGCAGCCAGAGCGGGTCCTCTGGGGCCAACGTCCTGACTTTC
V gene: TRBV6-1; D gene: TRBD1; clone size: -; J gene: TRBJ2-7; CDR3 protein: CASSEPPSRGRAEQYF; CDR3 DNA: TGTGCCAGCAGTGAACCCCCATCCAGGGGGCGCGCCGAGCAGTACTTC
V gene: TRBV29-1; D gene: TRBD1; clone size: once; J gene: TRBJ1-2; CDR3 protein: CSVEVWTGEIYGYTF; CDR3 DNA: TGCAGCGTTGAAGTTTGGACAGGGGAAATCTATGGCTACACCTTC
V gene: TRBV5-4; D gene: TRBD2; clone size: few; J gene: TRBJ2-3; CDR3 protein: CASSGGEGGLADTQYF; CDR3 DNA: TGTGCCAGCAGCGGGGGGGAGGGAGGTCTCGCAGATACGCAGTATTTT
V gene: TRBV13; D gene: -; clone size: -; J gene: TRBJ2-5; CDR3 protein: CASSSRVFHSGIVQETQYF; CDR3 DNA: TGTGCCAGCAGCTCTCGAGTGTTTCACTCGGGAATCGTTCAAGAGACCCAGTACTTC
V gene: TRBV6-1; D gene: -; clone size: -; J gene: TRBJ1-2; CDR3 protein: CASRRGQDYGYTF; CDR3 DNA: TGTGCCAGCAGGCGGGGGCAGGACTATGGCTACACCTTC
V gene: TRBV14; D gene: -; clone size: -; J gene: TRBJ1-5; CDR3 protein: CASIQPYQPTINLNQPQHF; CDR3 DNA: TGTGCCAGCATCCAACCATACCAGCCTACTATCAATCTTAATCAGCCCCAGCATTTT
V gene: TRBV27; D gene: TRBD2; clone size: few; J gene: TRBJ2-1; CDR3 protein: CASSFTGGPGSSQFF; CDR3 DNA: TGTGCCAGCAGTTTTACGGGAGGGCCGGGTTCGTCGCAGTTCTTC
V gene: TRBV7-2; D gene: -; clone size: -; J gene: TRBJ1-1; CDR3 protein: CASSLSGSLNTEAFF; CDR3 DNA: TGTGCCAGCAGCTTAAGCGGGTCCTTGAACACTGAAGCTTTCTTT
V gene: TRBV6-1; D gene: -; clone size: -; J gene: TRBJ1-1; CDR3 protein: CASGVGGGDTEAFF; CDR3 DNA: TGTGCCAGCGGTGTGGGTGGAGGAGACACTGAAGCTTTCTTT